This T cell receptor beta chain derives from a study of shared T cell receptors in the human thymus. The length of the CDR3 is 16 residues. V lost 7 bases to trimming and J lost 8 bases; unmatched junction nucleotides: 12. Germline V CDR1 and CDR2: SGHRS, YFSETQ. Assay: immunoSEQ multiplex PCR; the TCRdb copy retains only in-frame clones and omits some. The repertoire has 550,000 to 800,000 clones, approximately 85% of them found once; the top ten carry 0.008% to 0.011%. This sample also appeared in a second study, on human thymus T cells. That study reports: Thymus pieces cut out during corrective heart surgery were the tissue that was used. Related research reported highly overlapping thymic repertoires among unrelated individuals.

The rearrangement uses TRBV5-1 and TRBJ1-6; 10 bases are a match to TRBD1. The receptor comes from a girl less than two years old with a congenital heart defect. Sequencing was performed on thymocytes. Here the CDR3 reads CASAITSGTGDSPLHF. CDR3 DNA: TGCGCCAGCGCTATCACGTCCGGGACAGGGGATTCACCCCTCCACTTT.